These 20 T cell receptor beta chains were sequenced from one sample in a study of blood T cell repertoires in COVID-19. Generated by immunoSEQ multiplex PCR, the TCRdb table keeps only in-frame clones and is missing some. The table includes 430,000 or so clones, 70% to 90% detected once. The sample consisted of PBMCs or T cells enriched from blood (not recorded which). The source is a woman aged 18-35 years who had been exposed to COVID-19.

The chain joins TRBV27 to TRBJ2-7; D is undetermined. Germline assignment: CDR1 MNHEY and CDR2 SMNVEV (reference sequence). Trimming took off 2 bases at V and 2 bases at J, with 7 bases between the two ends. This CDR3 has 13 residues. CDR3 coding DNA: TGTGCCAGCAGTTTACTAGGCACCTACGAGCAGTACTTC. Translated: CASSLLGTYEQYF.

The chain uses TRBV7-2 and TRBJ1-2; no clear D gene. Trimming pared 3 bases from V and 8 bases from J, leaving 16 bases between. The CDR3 sequence is 14 residues long. The germline gives CDR1 SGHTA, CDR2 FQGNSA. CDR3 sequence (DNA): TGTGCCAGCAGCTTCCGGGATCTAGTCCGGGGCTACACCTTC. It yields the protein CASSFRDLVRGYTF.

V and J are TRBV30 and TRBJ1-4; 10 nucleotides align to TRBD1. There are 15 residues in the CDR3. Per germline, CDR1 GTSNPN and CDR2 SVGIG (reference sequence). The V segment lost 2 bases and the J segment 4 bases; nucleotides outside the gene matches: 4. The CDR3 coding sequence is TGTGCCTGGAGTCGACAGGGGGCGATTAATGAAAAACTGTTTTTT. This translates into CAWSRQGAINEKLFF.

This rearrangement joins TRBV6-5 to TRBJ2-1, with 10 positions matching TRBD1. Germline V gene sequence: CDR1 MNHEY, CDR2 SVGAGI. The CDR3 extends over 16 amino acids. V dropped 0 bases and J dropped 9; count of bases not matched to a gene: 8. The CDR3 spells CASSYSGTGVGSEQFF. Here the CDR3 DNA reads TGTGCCAGCAGTTACTCTGGGACAGGGGTGGGATCTGAGCAGTTCTTC.

This clone has just one count. The V and J genes are TRBV18 and TRBJ1-5; D gene unclear. Between the trimmed V and J ends, which lost 3 bases and 5 bases, there was a span of 26 bases. Germline CDR1 and CDR2: KGHSH and LQKENI. This CDR3 has 19 amino acids. The CDR3 region has the DNA TGTGCCAGCTCACCTGAAGTTCGCCCGGGATTCTCTCGGTATCAGCCCCAGCATTTT. Its protein product is CASSPEVRPGFSRYQPQHF.

This clone was recorded only once. J is TRBJ1-1 and V is TRBV5-8; D is ambiguous. Trimming removed 0 bases from V and 7 bases from J, with 10 bases in between. Per the germline V gene, CDR1 is SGHTS and CDR2 is YDEGEE. The CDR3 runs to 13 residues. CDR3 loop: CASSLEPGYEAFF. The DNA for the CDR3 is TGTGCCAGCAGCTTGGAACCGGGATATGAAGCTTTCTTT. Drawing the rest from reference TRBV5-8 and TRBJ1-1, the complete variable domain is EAGVTQSPTHLIKTRGQQATLRCSPISGHTSVYWYQQALGLGLQFLLWYDEGEERNRGNFPPRFSGRQFPNYSSELNVNALELEDSALYLCASSLEPGYEAFFGQGTRLTVV.

The chain recombines TRBV30 with TRBJ1-1, with D possibly TRBD1 on 6 matching bases. The V end lost 1 base, the J end lost 3 bases, and 9 bases lay between the germline ends. CDR3 length: 13 residues. CDR1 is GTSNPN, CDR2 SVGIG, per germline (reference sequence). The DNA of the CDR3 is TGTGCCTGGAGTGAGGACAGAGACACTGAAGCTTTCTTT. Translating it yields CAWSEDRDTEAFF.

V usage is TRBV19 and J usage is TRBJ1-2; 7 bases map to TRBD1. The CDR3 covers 12 residues. In germline, CDR1 is LNHDA, CDR2 SQIVND (reference sequence). V lost 2 bases, J lost 7 bases, and 1 base stayed unmatched. CDR3 in DNA: TGTGCCAGTAGTATAAACAGGGGTGGCTACACCTTC. Its translation: CASSINRGGYTF.

The chain couples TRBV7-8 to TRBJ2-7; 7 bases are shared with TRBD2. Per the germline V gene, CDR1 is SGHVS and CDR2 is FQNEAQ. V trimming: 5 bases; J trimming: 6 bases; junction bases outside the gene matches: 7. There are 13 residues in the CDR3. The chain's CDR3 is CASSREASGEQYF. In DNA form, the CDR3 reads TGTGCCAGCAGCCGGGAGGCTAGCGGCGAGCAGTACTTC.

The V call is TRBV18, the J call TRBJ1-2, with TRBD1 matching 7 bases. V dropped 1 base and J dropped 3; count of bases not matched to a gene: 5. This CDR3 spans 15 amino acids. Per the germline V gene, CDR1 is KGHSH and CDR2 is LQKENI. Here the CDR3 reads CASSPLTGSDYGYTF. In nucleotides, the CDR3 is TGTGCCAGCTCACCACTGACAGGGAGTGACTATGGCTACACCTTC.

The V gene is TRBV14, the J gene TRBJ2-2; tentative D call: TRBD1 (5 bases). Germline V CDR1 and CDR2: SGHDN, FVKESK. V lost 4 bases, J lost 0 bases, and 9 bases lay in between. The CDR3 is made up of 15 amino acids. CDR3 amino acids: CASSPRQPNTGELFF. Written as DNA, the CDR3 is TGTGCCAGCAGCCCCCGACAGCCGAACACCGGGGAGCTGTTTTTT.

V gene TRBV6-5 combines with J gene TRBJ2-7; D is unresolved. There are 13 residues in the CDR3. CDR1 MNHEY and CDR2 SVGAGI come from the germline V gene. Trimming cost V 4 bases and J 0 bases, with 7 bases left between them. The CDR3 coding sequence is TGTGCCAGCAGTTTAACAGCCTCCTACGAGCAGTACTTC. Translated, it gives CASSLTASYEQYF.

CDR3 amino acids: CATGGGGQRNQPQHF. CDR3 in DNA: TGTGCCACTGGTGGGGGGGGGCAGAGAAATCAGCCCCAGCATTTT. The gene calls are TRBV24-1 and TRBJ1-5; perhaps TRBD1 as D (6 bases). Germline lookup yields CDR1 KGHDR and CDR2 SFDVKD. V was clipped by 10 bases and J by 4 bases, with 19 bases between them. CDR3 length: 15 residues.

V usage is TRBV28 and J usage is TRBJ2-7, with a tentative D call TRBD1 (5 bases). Germline V gene lookup returns CDR1 MDHEN and CDR2 SYDVKM. This CDR3 comprises 14 residues. Trimming left V 8 bases short and J 6 bases short, with 20 bases between. The CDR3 spells CASLGKGQGVEQYF. In nucleotides, the CDR3 is TGTGCCAGCCTAGGTAAGGGGCAGGGTGTCGAGCAGTACTTC.

The V and J genes are TRBV7-2 and TRBJ2-7; 9 positions match TRBD1. The length of the CDR3 is 15 residues. The germline V gene has CDR1 SGHTA and CDR2 FQGNSA. V gave up 5 bases and J gave up 7 bases; unmatched junction bases: 12. CDR3 amino acids: CASSEDRGEGWEQYF. CDR3 nucleotide sequence: TGTGCCAGCAGCGAGGACAGGGGCGAAGGATGGGAGCAGTACTTC.

This clone came up a few times. This sample includes further DNA sequences coding for the same CDR3. The chain links TRBV7-9 to TRBJ2-7, with D tentatively TRBD1 (5 bases). The CDR3 spans 12 residues. Germline V lookup: CDR1 SEHNR, CDR2 FQNEAQ (reference sequence). The V gene lost 2 bases and the J gene lost 3 bases, with 5 bases spanning the gap. CDR3 amino acids: CASSLQGYEQYF. DNA of the CDR3: TGTGCCAGCAGCTTACAGGGCTACGAGCAGTACTTC.

J is TRBJ2-1 and V is TRBV4-2; 8 bases are a match to TRBD2. The CDR3 runs to 16 residues. Trimming removed 5 bases from V and 10 bases from J; junction bases left unmatched: 16. Looked up from germline, CDR1 is LGHNA and CDR2 is YNFKEQ. The chain's CDR3 is CASSDTGGALGWEQFF. In nucleotides, the CDR3 is TGTGCCAGCAGCGATACCGGGGGGGCACTAGGATGGGAGCAGTTCTTC.

This clone was counted between two and nine times. The V call is TRBV2, the J call TRBJ2-2, with D possibly TRBD2 on 7 matching bases. CDR3 length: 15 amino acids. The V end was cut by 8 bases, the J end by 4 bases, with 17 bases between. Germline V gives CDR1 SNHLY, CDR2 FYNNEI. The CDR3 region has the DNA TGTGCCAGCGTAGGGGGAGGGCCACTCACCGGGGAGCTGTTTTTT. As protein: CASVGGGPLTGELFF.

This clone was observed a few times. V gene TRBV2 combines with J gene TRBJ1-3, with a weak D call TRBD1 (5 bases). There are 13 residues in the CDR3. CDR1 and CDR2 (germline): SNHLY, FYNNEI. V was pared by 4 bases and J by 11 bases, with 15 bases between. The CDR3 here is CASSGGERFSIYF. DNA of the CDR3: TGTGCCAGCAGTGGGGGGGAGCGATTCTCCATATATTTT.

This clone was seen a single time. The chain uses TRBV5-1 and TRBJ2-7; possibly TRBD2 for D (7 bases). Looked up from germline, CDR1 is SGHRS and CDR2 is YFSETQ. CDR3 length: 22 amino acids. Deletions cut 1 base from V and 9 bases from J, with 41 bases between. The CDR3 reads CASSLTGGQGVQYITGSKLQYF. CDR3 sequence (DNA): TGCGCCAGCAGCTTGACCGGGGGGCAAGGGGTGCAATACATTACGGGCAGTAAACTGCAGTACTTC.